The 5 T cell receptor beta chains listed next were all sequenced from one sample in a study of identical twins. TCRdb re-called the 5' RACE reads with MiXCR, one entry per CDR3 protein. The sample carries approximately 700,000 distinct CDR3 sequences, around a sixth recorded once. This sample also belongs to another study, concerning T cells expressing NK-cell markers.

The sample comprised PBMCs. All receptors derive from a woman aged 18-35 years in good health.

This clonotype was counted at least ten times. The chain employs TRBV6-2 or TRBV6-3 and TRBJ2-1; 9 nucleotides match TRBD2. The CDR3 sequence is 16 residues long. After removal of 6 bases from V and 10 bases from J, the junction contained 16 bases not matched to a gene. Germline-derived CDR1 and CDR2 are MNHEY and SVGEGT. The CDR3 loop reads CASRPFGGGRASEQFF. CDR3 in DNA: TGTGCCAGCAGGCCCTTTGGGGGCGGGAGGGCCTCCGAGCAGTTCTTC.

This clonotype was seen more than once but under ten times. The chain carries TRBV10-2 and TRBJ2-3; 10 positions agree with TRBD2. Germline V gives CDR1 WSHSY, CDR2 SAAADI. This CDR3 is built from 16 residues. V dropped 6 bases and J dropped 3; count of bases not matched to a gene: 9. CDR3 in amino acids: CASRFSSGSETDTQYF. The CDR3 bases are TGCGCCAGCAGGTTCTCTAGCGGGAGTGAAACAGATACGCAGTATTTT.

The chain couples TRBV20-1 to TRBJ2-1; TRBD1 is a possible D gene (6 bases). The CDR3 is made up of 14 amino acids. The V end was cut by 5 bases, the J end by 6 bases, with 17 bases between. CDR1 DFQATT and CDR2 SNEGSKA come from the germline V gene (reference sequence). For the CDR3, the DNA is TGCAGTGCTCCGAACAGGGCCGGAGGCAATGAGCAGTTCTTC. Translation: CSAPNRAGGNEQFF.

This clonotype has a single count. The rearrangement uses TRBV7-3 and TRBJ1-1; D not certain. CDR1 SGHTA and CDR2 FQGTGA come from the germline V gene. CDR3 size: 15 residues. V was clipped by 2 bases and J by 0 bases, with 10 bases between them. The CDR3 protein is CASSLGQALNTEAFF. The CDR3 region has the DNA TGTGCCAGCAGCTTAGGTCAGGCACTGAACACTGAAGCTTTCTTT.

Here the CDR3 reads CASSAAFAGYEQYF. In nucleotides, the CDR3 is TGTGCCAGCAGCGCCGCCTTTGCGGGCTACGAGCAGTACTTC. The chain employs TRBV27 and TRBJ2-7, with D possibly being TRBD2 (5 bases). Between the trimmed V and J ends, which lost 6 bases and 3 bases, there was a span of 15 bases. The CDR3 runs to 14 residues. Germline CDR1 and CDR2: MNHEY and SMNVEV (reference sequence).